This TCR beta chain was identified in a study of blood T cell repertoires in COVID-19. Study background: PBMCs, B-cell-depleted T cells, or T cells were the source of the cDNA or gDNA that made up the material.

In the original workflow: Cell counts per sample came from amplifying reference gene primers. The method was immunoSEQ multiplex PCR; TCRdb's version includes in-frame clones alone and lacks a portion of them. V and J calls and clone size are as listed in that table; D and trimming were resolved from the DNA. The sample yields 150,000 to 200,000 clones, roughly 89% seen once. The CDR3 has 13 residues. CDR1 is KGHSH and CDR2 is LQKENI in the germline V gene. V dropped 1 base and J dropped 5; count of bases not matched to a gene: 0. The chain couples TRBV18 to TRBJ2-3, with 7 bases fitting TRBD2. The sample taken for sequencing was peripheral blood. The source of this sequence is a man in his late teens or twenties with active or convalescent COVID-19. CDR3 region: CASSPLAGDTQYF. CDR3 in DNA: TGTGCCAGCTCACCACTAGCGGGAGATACGCAGTATTTT.